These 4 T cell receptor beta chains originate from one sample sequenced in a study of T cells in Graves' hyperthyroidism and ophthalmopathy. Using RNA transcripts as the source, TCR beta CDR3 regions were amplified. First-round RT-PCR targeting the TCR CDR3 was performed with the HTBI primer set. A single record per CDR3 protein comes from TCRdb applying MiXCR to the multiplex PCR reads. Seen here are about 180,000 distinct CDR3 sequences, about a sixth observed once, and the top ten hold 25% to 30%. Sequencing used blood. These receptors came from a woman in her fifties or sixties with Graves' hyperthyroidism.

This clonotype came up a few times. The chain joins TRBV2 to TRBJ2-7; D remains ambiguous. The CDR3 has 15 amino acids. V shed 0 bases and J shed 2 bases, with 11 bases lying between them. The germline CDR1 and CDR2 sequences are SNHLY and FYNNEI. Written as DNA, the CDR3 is TGTGCCAGCAGTGAAGCGCCTGGGGAACCCTACGAGCAGTACTTC. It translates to CASSEAPGEPYEQYF.

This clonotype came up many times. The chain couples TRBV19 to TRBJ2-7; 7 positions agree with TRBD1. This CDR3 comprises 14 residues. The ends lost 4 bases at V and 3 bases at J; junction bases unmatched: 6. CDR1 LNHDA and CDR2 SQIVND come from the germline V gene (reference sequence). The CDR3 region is CASSTSGDSYEQYF. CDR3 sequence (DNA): TGTGCCAGTAGTACATCAGGGGACAGCTACGAGCAGTACTTC.

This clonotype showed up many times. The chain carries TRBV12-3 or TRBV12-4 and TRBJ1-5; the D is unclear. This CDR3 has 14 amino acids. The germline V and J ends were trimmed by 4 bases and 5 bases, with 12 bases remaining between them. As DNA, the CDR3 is TGTGCCAGCAGTTACGGGGTTAGGCATCAGCCCCAGCATTTT. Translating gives CASSYGVRHQPQHF.

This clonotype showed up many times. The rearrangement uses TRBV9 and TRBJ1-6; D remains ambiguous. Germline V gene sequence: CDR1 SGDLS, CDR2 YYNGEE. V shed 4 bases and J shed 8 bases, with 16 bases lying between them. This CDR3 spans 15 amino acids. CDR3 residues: CASSPAAPWDSPLHF. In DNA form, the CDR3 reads TGTGCCAGCAGCCCGGCGGCCCCTTGGGATTCACCCCTCCACTTT.